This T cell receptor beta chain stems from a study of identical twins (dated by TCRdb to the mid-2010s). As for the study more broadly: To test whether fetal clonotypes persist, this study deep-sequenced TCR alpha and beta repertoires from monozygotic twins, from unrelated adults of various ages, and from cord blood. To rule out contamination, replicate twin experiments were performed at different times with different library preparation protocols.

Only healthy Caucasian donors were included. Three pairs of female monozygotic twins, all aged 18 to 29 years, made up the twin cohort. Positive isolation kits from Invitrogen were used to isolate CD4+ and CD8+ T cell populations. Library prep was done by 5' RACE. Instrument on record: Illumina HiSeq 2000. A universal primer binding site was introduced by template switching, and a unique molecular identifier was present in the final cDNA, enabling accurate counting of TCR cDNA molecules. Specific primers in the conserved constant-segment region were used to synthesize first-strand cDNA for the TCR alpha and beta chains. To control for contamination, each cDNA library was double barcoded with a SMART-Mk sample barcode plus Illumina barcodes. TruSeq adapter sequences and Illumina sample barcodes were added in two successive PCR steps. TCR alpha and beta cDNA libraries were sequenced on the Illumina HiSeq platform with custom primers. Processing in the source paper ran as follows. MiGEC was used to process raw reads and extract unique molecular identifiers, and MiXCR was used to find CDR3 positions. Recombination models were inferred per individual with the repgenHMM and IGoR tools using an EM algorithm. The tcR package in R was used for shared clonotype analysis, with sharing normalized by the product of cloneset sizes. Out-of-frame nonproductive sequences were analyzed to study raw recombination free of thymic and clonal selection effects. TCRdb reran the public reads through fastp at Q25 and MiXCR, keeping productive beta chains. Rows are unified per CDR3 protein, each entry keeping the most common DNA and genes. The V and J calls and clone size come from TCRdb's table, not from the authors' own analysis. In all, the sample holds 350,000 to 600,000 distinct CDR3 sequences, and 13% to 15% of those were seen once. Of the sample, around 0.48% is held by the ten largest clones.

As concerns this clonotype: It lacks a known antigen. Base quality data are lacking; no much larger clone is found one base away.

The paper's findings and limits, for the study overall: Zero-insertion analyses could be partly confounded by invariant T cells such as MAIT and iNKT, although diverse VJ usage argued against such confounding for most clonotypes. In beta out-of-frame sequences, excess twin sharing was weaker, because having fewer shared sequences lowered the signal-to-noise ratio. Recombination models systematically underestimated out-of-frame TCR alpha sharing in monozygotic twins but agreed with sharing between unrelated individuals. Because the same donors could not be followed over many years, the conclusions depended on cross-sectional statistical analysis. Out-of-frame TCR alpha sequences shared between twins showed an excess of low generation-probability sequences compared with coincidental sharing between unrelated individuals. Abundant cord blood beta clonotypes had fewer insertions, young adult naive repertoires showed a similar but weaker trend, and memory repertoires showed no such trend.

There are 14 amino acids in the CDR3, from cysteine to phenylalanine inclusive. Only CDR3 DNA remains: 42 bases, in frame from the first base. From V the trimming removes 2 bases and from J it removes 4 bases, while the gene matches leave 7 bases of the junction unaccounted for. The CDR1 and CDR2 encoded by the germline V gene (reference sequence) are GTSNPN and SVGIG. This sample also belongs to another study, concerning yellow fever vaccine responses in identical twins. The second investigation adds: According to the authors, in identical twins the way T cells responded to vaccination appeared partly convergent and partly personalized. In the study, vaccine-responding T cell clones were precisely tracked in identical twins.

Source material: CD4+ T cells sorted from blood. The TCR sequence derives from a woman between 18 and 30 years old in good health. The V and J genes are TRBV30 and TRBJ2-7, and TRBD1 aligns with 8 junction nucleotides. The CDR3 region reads CAWSYGTGDYEQYF. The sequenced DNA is TGTGCCTGGAGTTATGGGACAGGAGATTACGAGCAGTACTTC.